Reported below is one T cell receptor (beta chain). The antigen is unknown. A junction end diverges from the germline sequence, so it may reflect a read error. The sample is drawn from a study of tumor and adjacent non-tumor tissue in lung cancer. For the study at large: Patients were aged about 30 to 85, ten or so men and 4 to 6 women, stage I to III. Study observations and caveats: TCR diversity was significantly greater in tumor than normal lung tissue.

The library came from three nested PCR rounds adapted from ARM-PCR protocols. TCRdb re-analysed the multiplex PCR reads in MiXCR, keeping a single row per CDR3 protein. This sample yields tens of thousands of distinct CDR3 sequences, of which over 55% are seen a single time; about a tenth belongs to the top ten. The CDR3 loop spans 13 amino acids. Looked up from germline, CDR1 is SGHNT and CDR2 is YENEEA. No cell sorting was done before RNA was extracted from the tissue. Donors were chemotherapy-naive, newly diagnosed lung cancer surgical patients in China, August–late 2014. This chain connects TRBV11-3 to TRBJ2-2, with D possibly TRBD2 on 5 matching bases. Source material: lung tumor tissue. The receptor was isolated from a woman aged 40 to 50 with non-small cell lung cancer. The DNA for the CDR3 is TGTGCCGGCAGCTTAGCCGGCCACGGGGAGCTATTCTTT. Encoded protein: CAGSLAGHGELFF.